The source of this TCR beta chain is a study of human T cells and chemical hapten exposure. Findings of the study overall: DPC sensitization left the count of TCRs above 1 in 1000 unchanged.

On this clonotype itself: The antigen remains undetermined.

In the library, unique molecular identifiers were attached to individual cDNA molecules. Authors' processing steps: With a range of about 20,000 to 700,000, the median per sample was 95,638 TCRs. TCRdb ran MiXCR on the RACE reads and lists one entry per CDR3 protein. TCRdb, rather than the study authors, made the V and J calls. The table lists about 80,000 distinct CDR3 sequences, 8.5% to 10% of them singletons. Trimming shortened V by 1 base and J by 6 bases, and 13 bases separated the two germline ends. Germline CDR1 reads SGHTA; CDR2 reads FQGTGA. CDR3 length equals 16 residues. The time point here: healthy volunteer bleed at 6 weeks. The total RNA was obtained from whole blood that was not fractionated.

Sequencing used whole blood. This TCR was sampled from a female donor in good health. Some clones in this sample may be carry-over from other donors' samples. The gene calls are TRBV7-3 and TRBJ1-6; D not certain. Here the CDR3 reads CASSLRGGRTNSPLHF. DNA of the CDR3: TGTGCCAGCAGCTTAAGAGGAGGCAGGACTAATTCACCCCTCCACTTT.